This T cell receptor beta chain was sequenced in a study of regulatory T cells in long-lasting Graves disease. Whole-study findings and limits: Thyroid tissue went unstudied; only peripheral blood was examined. Between persistent patients, about 2,800 public clonotypes were shared, exceeding the roughly 1,000 shared between new patients.

The germline V gene has CDR1 MNHEY and CDR2 SMNVEV (reference sequence). The CDR3 has 15 amino acids. This clonotype has just a few counts. The antigen is not known. Its ends do not fully match the called genes, so a read error is possible. This sample's time point: newly diagnosed GD, antithyroid drugs for less than 3 months. The TCR library was made from RNA extracted from PBMCs. Sequencing libraries for TCR beta were prepared with iRepertoire HTBI primers and Arm-PCR of CDR3 regions. In the original analysis: The identification of roughly 62 TRBV and some 14 TRBJ segments was made across samples. TCRdb itself ran the multiplex PCR reads through MiXCR, one entry per CDR3 protein. These V and J calls derive from TCRdb rather than the authors' analysis. The sample lists roughly 420,000 distinct CDR3 sequences, around a sixth occurring once.

The sequenced sample was peripheral blood mononuclear cells (PBMCs), obtained at new diagnosis, from a patient treated with antithyroid drugs. The chain links TRBV27 to TRBJ2-1; 10 nucleotides match TRBD2. The receptor was isolated from a female donor with Graves disease. The CDR3 spells CASSSSGGSYNEQSF. The CDR3, as DNA: TGTGCCAGCAGCTCTAGCGGGGGCTCCTACAATGAGCAGTCCTTC.